This T cell receptor beta chain was captured by sequencing in a study of Graves' ophthalmopathy and Graves' hyperthyroidism. Study background: At the time of initial diagnosis and before any treatment, peripheral blood was collected.

This clonotype was seen once. Amplifying from RNA transcripts, the study obtained TCR beta CDR3 regions. An opening RT-PCR round employed HTBI primers and preceded a second-round multiplex PCR. Each CDR3 protein gets one entry after TCRdb re-called the multiplex PCR reads with MiXCR. The table has about 400,000 distinct CDR3 sequences, around 17% seen once. Germline loops: CDR1 SGHVS, CDR2 FQNEAQ. The length of the CDR3 is 12 residues. Trimming shortened V by 4 bases and J by 6 bases, and 9 bases separated the two germline ends. The receptor comes from a woman in her late teens or twenties with Graves' ophthalmopathy. The sequencing sample was made of peripheral blood. The chain links TRBV7-8 to TRBJ1-1, with a possible D match to TRBD1 (5 bases). The CDR3 bases are TGTGCCAGCAGCTGGGGGACCTCTGAAGCTTTCTTT. It codes for CASSWGTSEAFF.